This T cell receptor beta chain was captured by sequencing in a study of OX40 agonist ivuxolimab in advanced cancers. Study-wide context: The dose-escalation cohort was roughly 84% male, with a mean age of around 54 years, ranging roughly 23 to 85. Findings and limits, study-wide: On average, CD8+ T cells had more expanded clones than CD4+. Some patients who did not respond also had low normalized T-cell clonal expansion. Still undetermined is the antigen specificity of the expanded peripheral T cells.

Using immunoSEQ multiplex PCR, the repertoire was profiled, and TCRdb retains in-frame clones only, with some absent. The profile covers approximately 52,000 clones, with around 74% appearing a single time and 1.5% to 2% taken by the ten largest. This CDR3 comprises 13 residues. The germline V gene has CDR1 MNHEY and CDR2 SMNVEV (reference sequence). The V and J ends lost 6 bases and 3 bases, in that order; junction bases with no gene match: 2. Remarks on this clone: What it recognizes is unknown.

This chain uses TRBV27 with TRBJ2-7, with 10 bases lining up with TRBD1. The sample consisted of CD4+ or CD8+ T cells sorted from blood, taken in a trial of the OX40 agonist ivuxolimab. This TCR came from an adult with an advanced solid tumor such as melanoma, head and neck, liver or kidney cancer. Here the CDR3 DNA reads TGTGCCAGCAGAGGGACAGGGGACTACGAGCAGTACTTC. Residues: CASRGTGDYEQYF.